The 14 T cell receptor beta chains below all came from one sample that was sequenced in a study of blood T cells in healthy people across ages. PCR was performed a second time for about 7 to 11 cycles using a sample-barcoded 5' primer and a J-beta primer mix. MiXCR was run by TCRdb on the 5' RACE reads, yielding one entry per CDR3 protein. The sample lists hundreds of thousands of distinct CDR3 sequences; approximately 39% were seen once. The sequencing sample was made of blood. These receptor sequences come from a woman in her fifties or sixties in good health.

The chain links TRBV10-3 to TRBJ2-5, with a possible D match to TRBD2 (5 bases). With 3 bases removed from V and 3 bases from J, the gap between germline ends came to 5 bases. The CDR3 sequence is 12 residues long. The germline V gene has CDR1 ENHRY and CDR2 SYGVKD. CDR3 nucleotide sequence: TGTGCCATCAGTGACGGGGAAGAGACCCAGTACTTC. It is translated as CAISDGEETQYF.

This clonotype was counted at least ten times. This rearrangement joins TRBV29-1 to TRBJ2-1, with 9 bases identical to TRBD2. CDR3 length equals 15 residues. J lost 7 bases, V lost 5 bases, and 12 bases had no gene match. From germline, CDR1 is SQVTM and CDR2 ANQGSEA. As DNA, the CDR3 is TGCAGCGTTCCACCGGGACTAGCAATAACTAATGAGCAGTTCTTC. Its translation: CSVPPGLAITNEQFF.

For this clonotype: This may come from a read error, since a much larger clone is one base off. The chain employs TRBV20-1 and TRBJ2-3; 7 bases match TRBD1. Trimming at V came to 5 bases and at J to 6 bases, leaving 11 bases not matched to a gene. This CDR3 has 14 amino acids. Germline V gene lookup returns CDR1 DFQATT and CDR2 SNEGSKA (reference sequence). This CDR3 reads CSAQPGQRRDTQYF. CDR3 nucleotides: TGCAGTGCTCAACCGGGACAGAGAAGGGATACGCAGTATTTT.

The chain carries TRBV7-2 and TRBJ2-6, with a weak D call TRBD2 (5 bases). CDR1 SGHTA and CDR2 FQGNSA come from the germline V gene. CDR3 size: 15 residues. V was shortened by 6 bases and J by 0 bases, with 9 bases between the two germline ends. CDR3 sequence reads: CASSSAVSGANVLTF. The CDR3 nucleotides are TGTGCCAGCAGTTCAGCGGTCTCTGGGGCCAACGTCCTGACTTTC.

CDR3 coding DNA: TGTGCCAGCAGCCAACTGAAGAGCTCTGGGGCCAACGTCCTGACTTTC. Its protein is CASSQLKSSGANVLTF. The rearrangement joins TRBV4-2 to TRBJ2-6; no clear D. Germline V gene sequence: CDR1 LGHNA, CDR2 YNFKEQ. Trimming cost V 2 bases and J 0 bases, with 8 bases left between them. The CDR3 length is 16 residues.

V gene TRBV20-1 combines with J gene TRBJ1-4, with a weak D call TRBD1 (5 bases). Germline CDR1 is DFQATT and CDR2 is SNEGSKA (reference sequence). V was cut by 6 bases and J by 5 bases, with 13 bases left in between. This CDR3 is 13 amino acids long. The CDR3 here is CSAPGGGNEKLFF. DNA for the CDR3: TGCAGTGCCCCTGGGGGAGGGAATGAAAAACTGTTTTTT.

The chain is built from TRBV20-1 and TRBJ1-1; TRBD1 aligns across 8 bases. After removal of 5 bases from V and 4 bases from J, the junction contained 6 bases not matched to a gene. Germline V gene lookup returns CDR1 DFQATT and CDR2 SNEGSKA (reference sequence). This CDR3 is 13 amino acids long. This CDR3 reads CSASRQGSTEAFF. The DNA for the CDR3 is TGCAGTGCTTCCAGACAGGGGAGCACTGAAGCTTTCTTT.

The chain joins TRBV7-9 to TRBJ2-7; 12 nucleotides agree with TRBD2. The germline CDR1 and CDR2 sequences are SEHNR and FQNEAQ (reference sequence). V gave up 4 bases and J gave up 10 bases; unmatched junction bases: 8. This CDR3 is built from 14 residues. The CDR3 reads CASSSSGREGIQYF. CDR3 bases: TGTGCCAGCAGCTCTAGCGGGAGGGAGGGGATTCAGTACTTC.

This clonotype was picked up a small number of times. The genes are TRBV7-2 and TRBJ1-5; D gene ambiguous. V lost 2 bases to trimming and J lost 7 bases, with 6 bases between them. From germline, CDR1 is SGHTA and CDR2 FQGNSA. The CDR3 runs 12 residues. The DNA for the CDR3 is TGTGCCAGCAGCTTAATGGACCAGCCCCAGCATTTT. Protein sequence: CASSLMDQPQHF.

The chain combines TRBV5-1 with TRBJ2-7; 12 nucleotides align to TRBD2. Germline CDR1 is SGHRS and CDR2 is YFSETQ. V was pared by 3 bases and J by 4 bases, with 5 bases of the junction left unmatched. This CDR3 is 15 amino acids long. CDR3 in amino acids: CASSSLTSGSYEQYF. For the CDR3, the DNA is TGCGCCAGCAGCTCCCTGACTAGCGGGAGTTACGAGCAGTACTTC.

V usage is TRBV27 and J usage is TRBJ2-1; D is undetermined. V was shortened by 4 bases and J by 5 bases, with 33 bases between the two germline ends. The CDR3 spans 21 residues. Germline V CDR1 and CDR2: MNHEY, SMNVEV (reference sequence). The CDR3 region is CASSSPKFDNSPQIADNEQFF. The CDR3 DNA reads TGTGCCAGCAGTTCTCCTAAGTTCGACAATTCCCCCCAAATCGCCGACAATGAGCAGTTCTTC.

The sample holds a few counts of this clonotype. CDR3: CALRGPDTEAFF. DNA for the CDR3: TGTGCCCTGAGGGGGCCGGACACTGAAGCTTTCTTT. The J gene is TRBJ1-1, the V gene TRBV6-2 or TRBV6-3, with 7 bases matching TRBD1. Germline V lookup: CDR1 MNHEY, CDR2 SVGEGT. Trimming removed 11 bases from V and 3 bases from J; junction bases left unmatched: 6. The CDR3 is made up of 12 amino acids.

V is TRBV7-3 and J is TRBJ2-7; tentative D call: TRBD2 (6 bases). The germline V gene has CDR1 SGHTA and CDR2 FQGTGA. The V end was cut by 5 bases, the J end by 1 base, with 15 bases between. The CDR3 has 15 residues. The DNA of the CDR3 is TGTGCCAGCAGCGCGGGCCCGGGACTGTCCTACGAGCAGTACGTC. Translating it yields CASSAGPGLSYEQYV.

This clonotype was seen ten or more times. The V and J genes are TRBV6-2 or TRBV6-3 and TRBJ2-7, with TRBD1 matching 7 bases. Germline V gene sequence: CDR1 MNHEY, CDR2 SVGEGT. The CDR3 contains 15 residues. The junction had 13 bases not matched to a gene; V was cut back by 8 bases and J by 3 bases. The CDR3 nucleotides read TGTGCCAGCGGGAGTGACCCGGGACAGCTCTACGAGCAGTACTTC. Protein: CASGSDPGQLYEQYF.